The 8 T cell receptor beta chains presented below share a single source sample, sequenced in a study of blood T cell repertoires in COVID-19. Sequenced by immunoSEQ multiplex PCR; TCRdb stores in-frame clones only, minus some. The sample contains just over 250,000 clones, approximately 89% of which appear only once. Sequencing was done on a sample of peripheral blood. These receptors came from a man aged 40-49 years who had recovered from COVID-19.

This clone has a single count. V usage is TRBV5-5 and J usage is TRBJ1-3; D is unclear. CDR3 length: 12 amino acids. Germline V gene lookup returns CDR1 SGHKS and CDR2 YYEKEE (reference sequence). Deletions cut 4 bases from V and 3 bases from J, with 5 bases between. The CDR3 loop is CASSRDGNTIYF. In DNA, the CDR3 is TGTGCCAGCAGCCGGGATGGAAACACCATATATTTT. The entire variable domain, with the rest obtained from reference TRBV5-5 and TRBJ1-3, is as follows: DAGVTQSPTHLIKTRGQQVTLRCSPISGHKSVSWYQQVLGQGPQFIFQYYEKEERGRGNFPDRFSARQFPNYSSELNVNALLLGDSALYLCASSRDGNTIYFGEGSWLTVV.

The V call is TRBV29-1, the J call TRBJ2-5; no clear D. The germline V gene encodes CDR1 SQVTM and CDR2 ANQGSEA. The V end was cut by 1 base, the J end by 2 bases, with 5 bases between. CDR3 length: 12 residues. The CDR3 nucleotides read TGCAGCGTTGAAGTCCAGCAAGAGACCCAGTACTTC. It is translated as CSVEVQQETQYF.

The chain couples TRBV6-2 or TRBV6-3 to TRBJ2-7, with TRBD2 matching 12 bases. The CDR3 consists of 16 residues. CDR1 MNHEY and CDR2 SVGEGT come from the germline V gene. V lost 5 bases and J lost 4; bases outside the gene matches: 9. The CDR3 sequence: CASSTPRTSGKYEQYF. The CDR3 DNA sequence: TGTGCCAGCAGTACCCCCCGGACTAGCGGGAAGTACGAGCAGTACTTC.

This clone appeared once. The chain links TRBV7-8 to TRBJ2-3, with D possibly TRBD1 on 6 matching bases. This CDR3 is built from 15 residues. Trimming took 2 bases from V and 4 from J, leaving 13 bases between them. Germline lookup yields CDR1 SGHVS and CDR2 FQNEAQ. The CDR3, as DNA: TGTGCCAGCAGCTTAAGGGGGAACAATGCAGATACGCAGTATTTT. It translates to CASSLRGNNADTQYF.

The chain combines TRBV2 with TRBJ2-4; 7 bases align to TRBD2. The CDR3 consists of 13 residues. The junction had 1 base not matched to a gene; V was cut back by 5 bases and J by 3 bases. Germline loops: CDR1 SNHLY, CDR2 FYNNEI. CDR3 sequence (DNA): TGTGCCAGCAGTAGCGGGGTCAAAAACATTCAGTACTTC. Its translation is CASSSGVKNIQYF.

CDR3 nucleotide sequence: TGTGCCAGCAGGTCGGACAGGCTGCTCTATGGCTACACCTTC. It specifies CASRSDRLLYGYTF. The J gene is TRBJ1-2, the V gene TRBV6-5; 7 nucleotides align to TRBD1. The trim removed 6 bases at V and 4 bases at J, leaving 8 bases unmatched. CDR3 length: 14 amino acids. The germline gives CDR1 MNHEY, CDR2 SVGAGI.

This chain joins TRBV7-2 and TRBJ2-7; no reliable D call. CDR3 length: 13 residues. CDR1 is SGHTA and CDR2 is FQGNSA in the germline V gene. Trimming removed 4 bases at V and 4 bases at J, with 11 bases between. In nucleotides, the CDR3 is TGTGCCAGCAGCTCCCAAACACAATACGAGCAGTACTTC. This codes for CASSSQTQYEQYF.

V and J are TRBV19 and TRBJ2-1, with 9 bases matching TRBD1. Germline loops: CDR1 LNHDA, CDR2 SQIVND (reference sequence). The CDR3 contains 14 residues. V trimming: 6 bases; J trimming: 3 bases; junction bases outside the gene matches: 3. The CDR3 loop is CASRPGQGYNEQFF. The CDR3 bases are TGTGCCAGTAGGCCGGGACAGGGCTACAATGAGCAGTTCTTC.